The 28 T cell receptor beta chains in this list originate from one sample, sequenced in a study of blood T cell repertoires in COVID-19 (dated by TCRdb to the early 2020s). Library generation was performed with the immunoSEQ multiplex PCR assay. TCRdb mirrors the immuneACCESS table, restricted to in-frame sequences. Some clones are absent from its copies; in checked studies, under half trace to an unresolved V gene, and the reason for the others is unknown. The sample data list a few hundred thousand clones, and roughly 88% of these were observed just once. The top ten hold approximately 2% of the sample. Source material: PBMCs or T cells enriched from blood (not recorded which). Source of these receptors: a woman between 45 and 60 years old who had recovered from COVID-19.

The rearrangement joins TRBV7-9 to TRBJ1-1; D unclear. Germline lookup yields CDR1 SEHNR and CDR2 FQNEAQ (reference sequence). The CDR3 has 16 amino acids. The V end lost 4 bases, the J end lost 0 bases, and 15 bases lay between the germline ends. The CDR3 bases are TGTGCCAGCAGCTGGAGAAAAGGTTTAATGAACACTGAAGCTTTCTTT. Protein product: CASSWRKGLMNTEAFF.

The CDR3 region is CASSPPKGAGSYNEQFF. The CDR3 bases are TGTGCCAGCTCACCACCTAAGGGGGCCGGCTCCTACAATGAGCAGTTCTTC. The chain uses TRBV18 and TRBJ2-1, with 7 bases aligning to TRBD1. The germline V gene has CDR1 KGHSH and CDR2 LQKENI. V shed 0 bases and J 0 bases; nucleotides not matched to a gene: 5. The CDR3 has 17 amino acids.

This clone was observed a few times. V usage is TRBV2 and J usage is TRBJ1-1; 11 bases match TRBD1. The CDR3 is 13 residues long. CDR1 is SNHLY and CDR2 is FYNNEI in the germline V gene. Trimming at V came to 5 bases and at J to 5 bases, leaving 1 base not matched to a gene. The CDR3 bases are TGTGCCAGCAGTTGGGACAGGGGGACTGAAGCTTTCTTT. Residues: CASSWDRGTEAFF.

The chain recombines TRBV6-5 with TRBJ1-2, with 7 nucleotides matching TRBD1. CDR1 MNHEY and CDR2 SVGAGI come from the germline V gene. CDR3 size: 13 residues. With 5 bases clipped from V and 8 bases from J, the junction kept 8 bases outside the gene matches. The CDR3 sequence: CASSTQGGRGYTF. Here the CDR3 DNA reads TGTGCCAGCAGTACCCAAGGGGGCCGGGGCTACACCTTC.

The chain combines TRBV5-4 with TRBJ1-4; D gene ambiguous. The CDR3 sequence is 14 residues long. Germline V gives CDR1 SGHNT, CDR2 YYREEE (reference sequence). V lost 4 bases and J lost 8, with 15 bases in between. The CDR3 DNA is TGTGCCAGCAGCATATCTCTACCACCCGAAAAACTGTTTTTT. Translating gives CASSISLPPEKLFF.

The rearrangement links TRBV10-3 to TRBJ2-7; 10 positions match TRBD2. The V gene's germline CDR1 is ENHRY and CDR2 SYGVKD. The CDR3 consists of 14 residues. Trimming at V came to 3 bases and at J to 5 bases, leaving 4 bases not matched to a gene. The CDR3 sequence is CAISDPTSGNEQYF. Here the CDR3 DNA reads TGTGCCATCAGTGACCCAACTAGCGGGAACGAGCAGTACTTC.

The chain uses TRBV28 and TRBJ2-3; D is possibly TRBD1 (5 bases). Germline V lookup: CDR1 MDHEN, CDR2 SYDVKM. This CDR3 region has 13 residues. Trimming removed 4 bases at V and 3 bases at J, with 8 bases between. The CDR3 sequence is CASSSRVTDTQYF. The DNA of the CDR3 is TGTGCCAGCAGTTCCAGGGTGACAGATACGCAGTATTTT.

The chain joins TRBV7-3 to TRBJ2-2; 7 nucleotides line up with TRBD1. The CDR3 contains 16 residues. The germline CDR1 and CDR2 sequences are SGHTA and FQGTGA. V was pared by 1 base and J by 0 bases, with 2 bases of the junction left unmatched. CDR3 nucleotides: TGTGCCAGCAGCTTAAAGGGGACAGCGAACACCGGGGAGCTGTTTTTT. Its translation is CASSLKGTANTGELFF.

The genes are TRBV5-4 and TRBJ1-2; 11 positions match TRBD1. The germline CDR1 and CDR2 sequences are SGHNT and YYREEE (reference sequence). The junction had 3 bases not matched to a gene; V was cut back by 4 bases and J by 1 base. The CDR3 totals 15 residues. In DNA, the CDR3 is TGTGCCAGCAGCGGACAGGGGGCCTATAACTATGGCTACACCTTC. It encodes CASSGQGAYNYGYTF.

The chain employs TRBV7-9 and TRBJ1-2; no definite D call. From germline, CDR1 is SEHNR and CDR2 FQNEAQ (reference sequence). The CDR3 sequence is 15 residues long. Trimming took 5 bases from V and 5 from J, leaving 18 bases between them. Here the CDR3 DNA reads TGTGCCAGCAGCCCCGTCGGACTCGGTTCGTATGGCTACACCTTC. Translating it yields CASSPVGLGSYGYTF.

This clone has a single count. The chain employs TRBV11-1 and TRBJ1-6, with a weak D call TRBD1 (6 bases). The CDR3 has 15 amino acids. From germline, CDR1 is SGHAT and CDR2 FQDESV (reference sequence). The germline V and J ends were trimmed by 6 bases and 10 bases, with 19 bases remaining between them. As DNA, the CDR3 is TGTGCCAGCAGTATTACCGGGACACCGAACTCACCCCTCCACTTT. This encodes CASSITGTPNSPLHF. Full variable domain (missing parts from reference TRBV11-1 and TRBJ1-6): EAEVAQSPRYKITEKSQAVAFWCDPISGHATLYWYRQILGQGPELLVQFQDESVVDDSQLPKDRFSAERLKGVDSTLKIQPAELGDSAMYLCASSITGTPNSPLHFGNGTRLTVT.

The chain has TRBV5-8 and TRBJ1-2, with TRBD1 matching over 7 bases. After removal of 2 bases from V and 4 bases from J, the junction contained 11 bases not matched to a gene. The CDR3 is made up of 16 amino acids. Germline CDR1 is SGHTS and CDR2 is YDEGEE. CDR3 in DNA: TGTGCCAGCAGCTTTAGGGCAGGGGGTCGTAGCTATGGCTACACCTTC. Translating it yields CASSFRAGGRSYGYTF.

The chain carries TRBV4-2 and TRBJ1-3, with 7 bases matching TRBD1. CDR1 and CDR2 (germline): LGHNA, YNFKEQ. The CDR3 runs to 15 residues. V shed 4 bases and J 6 bases; nucleotides not matched to a gene: 9. CDR3 in amino acids: CASSRTQGEANTIYF. The CDR3 DNA reads as TGTGCCAGCAGCCGTACGCAGGGGGAAGCAAACACCATATATTTT.

This chain uses TRBV30 with TRBJ2-4, with 9 positions matching TRBD1. The CDR3 loop spans 17 amino acids. Germline V lookup: CDR1 GTSNPN, CDR2 SVGIG (reference sequence). J lost 1 base, V lost 1 base, and 8 bases had no gene match. As DNA, the CDR3 is TGTGCCTGGAGTGCCCCAGACAGGGGGAATGCCAAAAACATTCAGTACTTC. It specifies CAWSAPDRGNAKNIQYF.

This sequence joins TRBV6-1 and TRBJ1-5; the D is unclear. The CDR3 runs to 13 residues. CDR1 and CDR2 from the germline V gene are MNHNS and SASEGT. The ends were cut back, 2 bases at V and 6 bases at J, with 8 bases in the middle. The CDR3 DNA follows: TGTGCCAGCAGTGAAACTATTTCTCAGCCCCAGCATTTT. Translating it yields CASSETISQPQHF.

This chain joins TRBV30 and TRBJ1-6; the D gene is possibly TRBD1 (6 bases). V dropped 5 bases and J dropped 11 bases, with 19 bases sitting between them. The CDR3 consists of 14 residues. Germline V gene lookup returns CDR1 GTSNPN and CDR2 SVGIG (reference sequence). For the CDR3, the DNA is TGTGCCTGGTCTGGGCAGGGGCGGGCCGCACCCCTCCACTTT. It codes for CAWSGQGRAAPLHF.

Remarks on this clone: One end of the junction is discordant with germline, which a read error may explain. This rearrangement joins TRBV5-8 to TRBJ2-1; 9 bases align to TRBD2. Germline V gene data show CDR1 as SGHTS and CDR2 as YDEGEE. CDR3 length: 16 amino acids. The CDR3 DNA reads TGTGCCAGCAGCTTGAGGGGCTCCGGCGGTAGCGGGAGAGGGATCTTC. This translates into CASSLRGSGGSGRGIF.

The V call is TRBV15, the J call TRBJ2-7, with a possible D match to TRBD1 (6 bases). V lost 3 bases and J lost 3, with 9 bases in between. CDR1 is LNHNV and CDR2 is YYDKDF in the germline V gene (reference sequence). The length of the CDR3 is 13 residues. CDR3: CATSSAGVYEQYF. The CDR3 coding sequence is TGTGCCACCAGCAGTGCAGGGGTCTACGAGCAGTACTTC. Together with reference TRBV15 and TRBJ2-7, the CDR3 gives the full variable domain: DAMVIQNPRYQVTQFGKPVTLSCSQTLNHNVMYWYQQKSSQAPKLLFHYYDKDFNNEADTPDNFQSRRPNTSFCFLDIRSPGLGDTAMYLCATSSAGVYEQYFGPGTRLTVT.

The gene calls are TRBV6-4 and TRBJ2-1, with TRBD2 identical over 9 bases. Trimming at V came to 4 bases and at J to 4 bases, leaving 5 bases not matched to a gene. The CDR3 runs 15 residues. From germline, CDR1 is MRHNA and CDR2 SNTAGT. The CDR3 coding sequence is TGTGCCAGCAGTGCCCTAGCGGGACAATACAATGAGCAGTTCTTC. It encodes CASSALAGQYNEQFF.

The chain joins TRBV9 to TRBJ2-1; no reliable D call. Per the germline V gene, CDR1 is SGDLS and CDR2 is YYNGEE. Trimming cost V 3 bases and J 5 bases, with 9 bases left between them. The CDR3 has 13 amino acids. As DNA, the CDR3 is TGTGCCAGCAGCGGATACATCAACAATGAGCAGTTCTTC. Protein: CASSGYINNEQFF. The full variable domain, its missing parts supplied by reference TRBV9 and TRBJ2-1, is DSGVTQTPKHLITATGQRVTLRCSPRSGDLSVYWYQQSLDQGLQFLIQYYNGEERAKGNILERFSAQQFPDLHSELNLSSLELGDSALYFCASSGYINNEQFFGPGTRLTVL.

The V call is TRBV6-5, the J call TRBJ1-2; 7 nucleotides line up with TRBD1. Germline V gene data show CDR1 as MNHEY and CDR2 as SVGAGI. The CDR3 consists of 13 residues. Germline trimming cut 5 bases from V and 1 base from J; bases unmatched to any gene: 1. CDR3 in amino acids: CASSRDSNYGYTF. The DNA for the CDR3 is TGTGCCAGCAGTCGGGACAGTAACTATGGCTACACCTTC.

The rearrangement uses TRBV28 and TRBJ1-2, with D uncertain. The CDR3 is 13 amino acids. Germline-derived CDR1 and CDR2 are MDHEN and SYDVKM. Trimming took 6 bases from V and 2 from J, leaving 10 bases between them. CDR3 in DNA: TGTGCCAGCAGCCCGGCGGGGAACTATGGCTACACCTTC. It yields the protein CASSPAGNYGYTF.

This clone appeared once. The gene calls are TRBV9 and TRBJ2-1; the D gene is possibly TRBD1 (6 bases). Germline V gene lookup returns CDR1 SGDLS and CDR2 YYNGEE. Trimming removed 4 bases from V and 3 bases from J, with 20 bases in between. The CDR3 is made up of 17 amino acids. CDR3 bases: TGTGCCAGCAGCCTTCCGGGGTTACAGGGCCTCTACAATGAGCAGTTCTTC. Its translation is CASSLPGLQGLYNEQFF. The full variable domain, its missing parts supplied by reference TRBV9 and TRBJ2-1, is DSGVTQTPKHLITATGQRVTLRCSPRSGDLSVYWYQQSLDQGLQFLIQYYNGEERAKGNILERFSAQQFPDLHSELNLSSLELGDSALYFCASSLPGLQGLYNEQFFGPGTRLTVL.

The V call is TRBV4-2, the J call TRBJ1-5, with D hard to call. Germline CDR1 and CDR2: LGHNA and YNFKEQ. The CDR3 consists of 15 residues. The V end lost 0 bases, the J end lost 3 bases, and 9 bases lay between the germline ends. As DNA, the CDR3 is TGTGCCAGCAGCCAAGAAAGAGAGTTCAATCAGCCCCAGCATTTT. Translated, it gives CASSQEREFNQPQHF.

This chain joins TRBV6-1 and TRBJ1-1, with a weak D call TRBD1 (5 bases). V was clipped by 3 bases and J by 0 bases, with 8 bases between them. The V gene's germline CDR1 is MNHNS and CDR2 SASEGT. This CDR3 has 14 amino acids. This chain's CDR3 is CASSDRALNTEAFF. The CDR3 region has the DNA TGTGCCAGCAGTGACAGGGCCTTGAACACTGAAGCTTTCTTT.

The chain is built from TRBV10-2 and TRBJ2-7; TRBD1 matches at 7 bases. This CDR3 is 16 amino acids long. Per the germline V gene, CDR1 is WSHSY and CDR2 is SAAADI. Trimming removed 2 bases from V and 2 bases from J; junction bases left unmatched: 9. CDR3 nucleotide sequence: TGCGCCAGCAGTGAGCTAGGACAGGAGTCTCCCTACGAGCAGTACTTC. It codes for CASSELGQESPYEQYF.

The chain has TRBV7-9 and TRBJ1-1; possible D gene TRBD1, 6 bases. The length of the CDR3 is 13 residues. Per the germline V gene, CDR1 is SEHNR and CDR2 is FQNEAQ (reference sequence). V lost 3 bases and J 5 bases, leaving 10 bases between the germline ends. CDR3 sequence: CASSFTGFTEAFF. The CDR3 DNA reads TGTGCCAGCAGCTTCACAGGGTTTACTGAAGCTTTCTTT.

A single count supports this clone. The V gene is TRBV2, the J gene TRBJ1-1, with D unclear. The CDR3 has 15 residues. Between the trimmed V and J ends, which lost 7 bases and 0 bases, there was a span of 15 bases. The germline CDR1 and CDR2 sequences are SNHLY and FYNNEI. In nucleotides, the CDR3 is TGTGCCAGCATCCAAGCCGGGGTCATGAACACTGAAGCTTTCTTT. This encodes CASIQAGVMNTEAFF.